This paragraph covers one T cell receptor (beta chain) sequence. What it binds is not known. Researchers ran the PCR with 60 Vbeta and 13 Jbeta primers. The method was immunoSEQ multiplex PCR; TCRdb's version includes in-frame clones alone and lacks a portion of them. The table lists around 130,000 clones, 81% of them singletons. The data were taken from a study of cytomegalovirus exposure and HLA in healthy donors. The CDR3 runs 14 residues. CDR1 and CDR2 (germline): SGHVS, FNYEAQ. V lost 1 base and J 3 bases, leaving 9 bases between the germline ends. Study-wide results and caveats: Through in vitro validation, a few CMV-associated chains were shown to be specific for CMV antigens. Common viral pathogens seemed, in a later analysis, to connect with several of the most significant clusters. Usually a TCR sequence was rare, but some public TCRs were found in many donors.

J is TRBJ2-5 and V is TRBV7-6, with D tentatively TRBD2 (5 bases). This receptor was identified in a man aged 35-49 years in good health and CMV-seronegative. Material for sequencing was PBMCs. CDR3 sequence (DNA): TGTGCCAGCAGCTTAGGTCGTAGCGAAGAGACCCAGTACTTC. Translating it yields CASSLGRSEETQYF.